Below are 6 T cell receptor beta chains sequenced from a single sample in a study of siplizumab effects on memory and regulatory T cells. Profiling relied on immunoSEQ multiplex PCR, and the TCRdb table lists in-frame clones only, not all of them. The data hold fewer than 120,000 clones, with roughly 92% observed a single time. Sequences were obtained from CD4+ T cells sorted from blood. Receptors were obtained from a human donor in good health.

This rearrangement joins TRBV6-4 to TRBJ1-5; no firm D call. Germline V gene sequence: CDR1 MRHNA, CDR2 SNTAGT. The germline V and J ends were trimmed by 1 base and 1 base, with 17 bases remaining between them. CDR3 size: 18 residues. CDR3 DNA: TGTGCCAGCAGTGACTACAGCGAGTCGGGCAGAAGCAATCAGCCCCAGCATTTT. Protein sequence: CASSDYSESGRSNQPQHF.

The V gene is TRBV28, the J gene TRBJ1-1; D possibly corresponds to TRBD1 (6 bases). The CDR3 runs 18 residues. V was clipped by 2 bases and J by 0 bases, with 19 bases between them. The germline CDR1 and CDR2 sequences are MDHEN and SYDVKM. CDR3 DNA: TGTGCCAGCAGTTTAGTTTTTGGACAGAAACTCCTGAACACTGAAGCTTTCTTT. Amino acid sequence: CASSLVFGQKLLNTEAFF.

This chain links TRBV14 with TRBJ2-7, with TRBD1 matching 7 bases. Losses at the gene ends were 4 bases for V and 7 bases for J; bases not matched to a gene: 13. This CDR3 region has 15 residues. Germline V lookup: CDR1 SGHDN, CDR2 FVKESK. The CDR3 DNA reads as TGTGCCAGCAGCCTGCAACCGGACAGGTCCGGTGAGCAGTACTTC. It codes for CASSLQPDRSGEQYF.

The chain has TRBV5-1 and TRBJ2-5; 8 bases are shared with TRBD1. V gave up 0 bases and J gave up 4 bases; unmatched junction bases: 2. The CDR3 is made up of 14 amino acids. Germline V gene sequence: CDR1 SGHRS, CDR2 YFSETQ. Here the CDR3 DNA reads TGCGCCAGCAGCTTGGGGACAGGGAGAGAGACCCAGTACTTC. It specifies CASSLGTGRETQYF. Together with reference TRBV5-1 and TRBJ2-5, the CDR3 gives the full variable domain: KAGVTQTPRYLIKTRGQQVTLSCSPISGHRSVSWYQQTPGQGLQFLFEYFSETQRNKGNFPGRFSGRQFSNSRSEMNVSTLELGDSALYLCASSLGTGRETQYFGPGTRLLVL.

This clone was seen just once. The gene calls are TRBV6-4 and TRBJ1-6; D ambiguous. V lost 6 bases and J 7 bases, leaving 13 bases between the germline ends. Germline V gene sequence: CDR1 MRHNA, CDR2 SNTAGT. The CDR3 extends over 14 amino acids. In nucleotides, the CDR3 is TGTGCCAGCAGCCTGAGGAGTTTAAATTCACCCCTCCACTTT. Translating it yields CASSLRSLNSPLHF.

V usage is TRBV5-1 and J usage is TRBJ1-6; D call uncertain. The germline V gene encodes CDR1 SGHRS and CDR2 YFSETQ. The V end lost 0 bases, the J end lost 7 bases, and 8 bases lay between the germline ends. The CDR3 extends over 14 amino acids. CDR3 coding DNA: TGCGCCAGCAGCTTGGAACGGAGAAATTCACCCCTCCACTTT. Its protein product is CASSLERRNSPLHF.